These T cell receptor beta chains were read from a single sample in a study of control samples from healthy donors and cancer patients. Some clones are missing from TCRdb's copy, which holds only in-frame ones; the method was immunoSEQ multiplex PCR. The sample comprises 70,000 or so clones, 75% to 90% of which are singletons, and 25% to 35% rests with the top ten. Sequenced input: blood. These receptors came from a man between 50 and 59 years old in good health. Each CDR3 is given with its conserved first and last residue. Each record gives: CDR3 protein, CDR3 DNA, J gene, D gene, V gene, clone size, CDR3 length. A D gene is named only where the DNA matches it firmly. Clone size is not always given. Where it is, it says once, few, many or a class for expanded clones.

CDR3aa: CASSLVRCQNYGYTF; CDR3nt: TGTGCCAGCAGCTTAGTTCGATGCCAGAACTATGGCTACACCTTC; j_gene: TRBJ1-2; d_gene: NA; v_gene: TRBV11-3; abundance: NA; len: 15
CDR3aa: CASRDLNTGELFF; CDR3nt: TGTGCCAGCAGAGACTTGAACACCGGGGAGCTGTTTTTT; j_gene: TRBJ2-2; d_gene: NA; v_gene: TRBV6-6; abundance: NA; len: 13
CDR3aa: CASSLLAASYNEQFF; CDR3nt: TGTGCCAGCAGTTTACTAGCGGCCTCCTACAATGAGCAGTTCTTC; j_gene: TRBJ2-1; d_gene: TRBD2; v_gene: TRBV6-5; abundance: NA; len: 15
CDR3aa: CATSRGLDEQYF; CDR3nt: TGTGCCACCAGCAGAGGACTAGACGAGCAGTACTTC; j_gene: TRBJ2-7; d_gene: NA; v_gene: TRBV15; abundance: NA; len: 12
CDR3aa: CAWSVSANTEAFF; CDR3nt: TGTGCCTGGAGTGTCTCGGCGAACACTGAAGCTTTCTTT; j_gene: TRBJ1-1; d_gene: NA; v_gene: TRBV30; abundance: NA; len: 13
CDR3aa: CSVDTGNYGYTF; CDR3nt: TGCAGCGTTGATACGGGGAACTATGGCTACACCTTC; j_gene: TRBJ1-2; d_gene: NA; v_gene: TRBV29-1; abundance: NA; len: 12
CDR3aa: CASSFGWGSYETQYF; CDR3nt: TGTGCCAGCAGCTTCGGCTGGGGCTCATACGAGACCCAGTACTTC; j_gene: TRBJ2-5; d_gene: NA; v_gene: TRBV7-3; abundance: NA; len: 15
CDR3aa: CASSLSGTGGNEQFF; CDR3nt: TGTGCCAGCAGCCTTAGCGGGACAGGGGGCAATGAGCAGTTCTTC; j_gene: TRBJ2-1; d_gene: TRBD1; v_gene: TRBV4-2; abundance: NA; len: 15
CDR3aa: CASSYRTEAFF; CDR3nt: TGTGCCAGCAGTTATCGAACTGAAGCTTTCTTT; j_gene: TRBJ1-1; d_gene: NA; v_gene: TRBV6-5; abundance: NA; len: 11
CDR3aa: CASSGDSTEAFF; CDR3nt: TGTGCCAGCAGCGGCGACAGCACTGAAGCTTTCTTT; j_gene: TRBJ1-1; d_gene: NA; v_gene: TRBV7-9; abundance: once; len: 12
CDR3aa: CASSEKRTAPSQGTEAFF; CDR3nt: TGTGCCAGCAGCGAAAAAAGGACGGCCCCATCCCAGGGAACTGAAGCTTTCTTT; j_gene: TRBJ1-1; d_gene: NA; v_gene: TRBV9; abundance: NA; len: 18
CDR3aa: CSVEERQGVDNEQFF; CDR3nt: TGCAGCGTTGAAGAACGGCAGGGGGTCGACAATGAGCAGTTCTTC; j_gene: TRBJ2-1; d_gene: TRBD1; v_gene: TRBV29-1; abundance: NA; len: 15
CDR3aa: CASSHPQVIDYTF; CDR3nt: TGTGCCAGCAGTCATCCCCAGGTGATAGACTACACCTTC; j_gene: TRBJ1-2; d_gene: NA; v_gene: TRBV6-2/TRBV6-3; abundance: NA; len: 13
CDR3aa: CASSRTRGQPQHF; CDR3nt: TGTGCCAGCAGCAGGACGAGAGGTCAGCCCCAGCATTTT; j_gene: TRBJ1-5; d_gene: NA; v_gene: TRBV6-4; abundance: NA; len: 13
CDR3aa: CASSVGSGTSYEQYF; CDR3nt: TGTGCCAGCAGCGTAGGGTCGGGGACCTCCTACGAGCAGTACTTC; j_gene: TRBJ2-7; d_gene: NA; v_gene: TRBV9; abundance: NA; len: 15
CDR3aa: CASRPVGSEAFF; CDR3nt: TGTGCCAGCAGACCAGTGGGGAGTGAAGCTTTCTTT; j_gene: TRBJ1-1; d_gene: NA; v_gene: TRBV9; abundance: few; len: 12
CDR3aa: CASSILDRVNTEAFF; CDR3nt: TGTGCCAGTAGTATCTTGGACAGGGTGAACACTGAAGCTTTCTTT; j_gene: TRBJ1-1; d_gene: TRBD1; v_gene: TRBV19; abundance: NA; len: 15
CDR3aa: CASSYPLTGLTGELFF; CDR3nt: TGTGCCAGCAGCTATCCCCTGACAGGGTTGACCGGGGAGCTGTTTTTT; j_gene: TRBJ2-2; d_gene: TRBD1; v_gene: TRBV5-4; abundance: NA; len: 16
CDR3aa: CASSSWTRPGDTEAFF; CDR3nt: TGTGCCAGCAGTTCCTGGACAAGGCCCGGCGACACTGAAGCTTTCTTT; j_gene: TRBJ1-1; d_gene: NA; v_gene: TRBV28; abundance: NA; len: 16
CDR3aa: CASSSSGPRATEAFF; CDR3nt: TGTGCCAGTAGTAGCTCGGGCCCCAGGGCCACTGAAGCTTTCTTT; j_gene: TRBJ1-1; d_gene: NA; v_gene: TRBV19; abundance: few; len: 15
CDR3aa: CASSLRASPGEKLFF; CDR3nt: TGTGCCAGCAGCCTAAGGGCTTCCCCTGGGGAAAAACTGTTTTTT; j_gene: TRBJ1-4; d_gene: NA; v_gene: TRBV7-3; abundance: NA; len: 15
CDR3aa: CASSPWASVGRELFF; CDR3nt: TGTGCCAGCAGCCCCTGGGCTAGCGTCGGTAGGGAGCTGTTTTTT; j_gene: TRBJ2-2; d_gene: NA; v_gene: TRBV7-2; abundance: NA; len: 15
CDR3aa: CASPLQDTTSGNEKLFF; CDR3nt: TGTGCCAGCCCATTACAGGATACGACGTCGGGAAATGAAAAACTGTTTTTT; j_gene: TRBJ1-4; d_gene: NA; v_gene: TRBV7-9; abundance: NA; len: 17
CDR3aa: CASSVRGPPDYTQYF; CDR3nt: TGTGCCAGCAGTGTTAGAGGCCCCCCCGATTATACGCAGTATTTT; j_gene: TRBJ2-3; d_gene: NA; v_gene: TRBV2; abundance: NA; len: 15
CDR3aa: CASSQVATENTEAFF; CDR3nt: TGCGCCAGCAGCCAAGTGGCCACGGAGAACACTGAAGCTTTCTTT; j_gene: TRBJ1-1; d_gene: NA; v_gene: TRBV4-3; abundance: NA; len: 15
CDR3aa: CASSLGRLSGNTIYF; CDR3nt: TGCGCCAGCAGCTTGGGACGGCTCTCTGGAAACACCATATATTTT; j_gene: TRBJ1-3; d_gene: NA; v_gene: TRBV5-1; abundance: NA; len: 15
CDR3aa: CSASLDRGNYGYTF; CDR3nt: TGCAGTGCTAGTCTGGACAGGGGGAACTATGGCTACACCTTC; j_gene: TRBJ1-2; d_gene: TRBD1; v_gene: TRBV20-1; abundance: once; len: 14
CDR3aa: CASSSHSAGYEQYF; CDR3nt: TGCGCCAGCAGTTCCCATTCAGCCGGCTACGAGCAGTACTTC; j_gene: TRBJ2-7; d_gene: NA; v_gene: TRBV10-2; abundance: NA; len: 14
CDR3aa: CASSLADGAGNTIYF; CDR3nt: TGTGCCAGCAGCTTAGCCGACGGAGCTGGAAACACCATATATTTT; j_gene: TRBJ1-3; d_gene: NA; v_gene: TRBV7-6; abundance: NA; len: 15
CDR3aa: CASSPGLAGIPSTDTQYF; CDR3nt: TGTGCCAGCAGCCCGGGACTAGCGGGGATCCCTAGCACAGATACGCAGTATTTT; j_gene: TRBJ2-3; d_gene: TRBD2; v_gene: TRBV7-9; abundance: NA; len: 18
CDR3aa: CASSFGNSPLHF; CDR3nt: TGTGCCAGCAGTTTCGGGAATTCACCCCTCCACTTT; j_gene: TRBJ1-6; d_gene: NA; v_gene: TRBV6-5; abundance: NA; len: 12
CDR3aa: CASSSPAGKSYEQYF; CDR3nt: TGTGCCAGCAGTTCCCCCGCAGGGAAGTCCTACGAGCAGTACTTC; j_gene: TRBJ2-7; d_gene: NA; v_gene: TRBV28; abundance: NA; len: 15
CDR3aa: CASGLVTGSGGSETQYF; CDR3nt: TGTGCTAGTGGTTTGGTCACCGGGTCAGGGGGATCGGAGACCCAGTACTTC; j_gene: TRBJ2-5; d_gene: TRBD1; v_gene: TRBV12-5; abundance: once; len: 17
CDR3aa: CASSPGGGSEQYF; CDR3nt: TGTGCCAGCAGTCCGGGGGGTGGTAGCGAGCAGTACTTC; j_gene: TRBJ2-7; d_gene: TRBD2; v_gene: TRBV2; abundance: few; len: 13
CDR3aa: CASGQMNTEAFF; CDR3nt: TGTGCCAGTGGACAGATGAACACTGAAGCTTTCTTT; j_gene: TRBJ1-1; d_gene: NA; v_gene: TRBV19; abundance: NA; len: 12
CDR3aa: CASSSLGTEETQYF; CDR3nt: TGTGCCAGCAGCTCACTAGGGACGGAAGAGACCCAGTACTTC; j_gene: TRBJ2-5; d_gene: NA; v_gene: TRBV7-3; abundance: NA; len: 14
CDR3aa: CASSQENSYEQYF; CDR3nt: TGCGCCAGCAGCCAAGAGAATAGCTACGAGCAGTACTTC; j_gene: TRBJ2-7; d_gene: NA; v_gene: TRBV4-3; abundance: NA; len: 13
CDR3aa: CASSQWGTDTQYF; CDR3nt: TGTGCCAGCAGCCAGTGGGGCACAGATACGCAGTATTTT; j_gene: TRBJ2-3; d_gene: NA; v_gene: TRBV3-1/TRBV3-2; abundance: NA; len: 13
CDR3aa: CASSPWGTGRRQETQYF; CDR3nt: TGTGCCAGCAGTCCGTGGGGGACAGGGAGAAGGCAAGAGACCCAGTACTTC; j_gene: TRBJ2-5; d_gene: TRBD1; v_gene: TRBV27; abundance: NA; len: 17
CDR3aa: CASSSRGQGNYGYTF; CDR3nt: TGTGCCAGCAGCTCACGAGGACAGGGGAACTATGGCTACACCTTC; j_gene: TRBJ1-2; d_gene: TRBD1; v_gene: TRBV5-4; abundance: NA; len: 15
CDR3aa: CASTRGETQYF; CDR3nt: TGTGCCAGCACCAGGGGAGAGACCCAGTACTTC; j_gene: TRBJ2-5; d_gene: NA; v_gene: TRBV25-1; abundance: NA; len: 11
CDR3aa: CASSFRGSHLQYF; CDR3nt: TGTGCCAGCAGTTTCCGGGGGAGTCACCTGCAGTACTTC; j_gene: TRBJ2-7; d_gene: NA; v_gene: TRBV27; abundance: once; len: 13
CDR3aa: CASRRVGQPQHF; CDR3nt: TGTGCCAGCAGGAGAGTAGGGCAGCCCCAGCATTTT; j_gene: TRBJ1-5; d_gene: NA; v_gene: TRBV12-3/TRBV12-4; abundance: once; len: 12
CDR3aa: CASSLSRGSGYTF; CDR3nt: TGTGCCAGCAGTTTATCCAGGGGTAGTGGCTACACCTTC; j_gene: TRBJ1-2; d_gene: NA; v_gene: TRBV12-3/TRBV12-4; abundance: NA; len: 13
CDR3aa: CASSIGSFYEQYF; CDR3nt: TGTGCCAGTAGTATAGGTTCGTTTTACGAGCAGTACTTC; j_gene: TRBJ2-7; d_gene: NA; v_gene: TRBV19; abundance: once; len: 13
CDR3aa: CASRAGTGGFYGYTF; CDR3nt: TGTGCCAGCAGGGCCGGGACAGGGGGCTTCTATGGCTACACCTTC; j_gene: TRBJ1-2; d_gene: TRBD1; v_gene: TRBV2; abundance: once; len: 15
CDR3aa: CASSPLLAGTRTYGYTF; CDR3nt: TGTGCCAGCAGTCCCCTATTAGCGGGGACACGGACCTATGGCTACACCTTC; j_gene: TRBJ1-2; d_gene: NA; v_gene: TRBV9; abundance: NA; len: 17
CDR3aa: CASSLAWELAQPQHF; CDR3nt: TGTGCCAGCAGCTTAGCGTGGGAGCTCGCACAGCCCCAGCATTTT; j_gene: TRBJ1-5; d_gene: NA; v_gene: TRBV7-2; abundance: few; len: 15
CDR3aa: CASSLKAGTGELFF; CDR3nt: TGTGCCAGCTCTCTCAAGGCGGGCACCGGGGAGCTGTTTTTT; j_gene: TRBJ2-2; d_gene: NA; v_gene: TRBV18; abundance: few; len: 14
CDR3aa: CASNDRGTDTQYF; CDR3nt: TGTGCCAGTAACGACAGGGGAACAGATACGCAGTATTTT; j_gene: TRBJ2-3; d_gene: TRBD1; v_gene: TRBV19; abundance: NA; len: 13
CDR3aa: CASTVISNQPQHF; CDR3nt: TGTGCCAGCACCGTAATTAGCAATCAGCCCCAGCATTTT; j_gene: TRBJ1-5; d_gene: NA; v_gene: TRBV2; abundance: once; len: 13
CDR3aa: CASSVAGRQGTNTEAFF; CDR3nt: TGTGCCAGCAGCGTAGCTGGGAGACAGGGAACGAACACTGAAGCTTTCTTT; j_gene: TRBJ1-1; d_gene: TRBD1; v_gene: TRBV9; abundance: once; len: 17
CDR3aa: CASSFWDTPYEQYF; CDR3nt: TGTGCCAGCAGCTTTTGGGACACGCCCTACGAGCAGTACTTC; j_gene: TRBJ2-7; d_gene: NA; v_gene: TRBV5-4; abundance: NA; len: 14
CDR3aa: CASSLAGGAIHEQYF; CDR3nt: TGTGCCAGCAGCTTAGCCGGGGGGGCGATCCACGAGCAGTACTTC; j_gene: TRBJ2-7; d_gene: TRBD2; v_gene: TRBV7-2; abundance: NA; len: 15
CDR3aa: CASSRGLAGIYSYEQYF; CDR3nt: TGTGCCAGCAGCCGGGGACTAGCGGGGATTTACTCCTACGAGCAGTACTTC; j_gene: TRBJ2-7; d_gene: TRBD2; v_gene: TRBV7-2; abundance: NA; len: 17
CDR3aa: CASSGGAENTEAFF; CDR3nt: TGTGCCAGCAGTGGCGGAGCCGAGAACACTGAAGCTTTCTTT; j_gene: TRBJ1-1; d_gene: NA; v_gene: TRBV2; abundance: NA; len: 14